These 28 T cell receptor beta chains were all obtained from the same sample, sequenced in a study of a mutant IDH1 vaccine in newly diagnosed glioma. The time point denotes: baseline, week 1 (first vaccination visit). Treatment given: pre-vaccination baseline after standard-of-care therapy. Clones were sequenced by immunoSEQ multiplex PCR, and TCRdb holds only the in-frame ones, with some missing. The profile covers roughly 84,000 clones, with about four fifths appearing a single time and nearly 5.5% taken by the ten largest. Here the sequenced sample was PBMCs, taken from a glioma patient treated with radiotherapy, temozolomide or both. These receptors all come from a man between 35 and 55 years old with glioma. Some clones in this sample may be carry-over from other donors' samples.

The chain is built from TRBV2 and TRBJ2-3; 7 bases are shared with TRBD2. The J segment lost 4 bases and the V segment lost 4 bases, leaving 5 bases of the junction unmatched. Germline CDR1 is SNHLY and CDR2 is FYNNEI. This CDR3 is 14 amino acids long. The CDR3 DNA follows: TGTGCCAGCAGTGCGGGCGGGGGTGCAGATACGCAGTATTTT. Its translation: CASSAGGGADTQYF.

J is TRBJ1-2 and V is TRBV19; no definite D call. Germline V gene lookup returns CDR1 LNHDA and CDR2 SQIVND (reference sequence). This CDR3 region has 11 residues. With 6 bases removed from V and 7 bases from J, the gap between germline ends came to 9 bases. The CDR3 DNA follows: TGTGCCAGTAGATGGGGAGTTGGCTACACCTTC. As protein: CASRWGVGYTF.

The rearrangement joins TRBV6-6 to TRBJ2-5; D possibly corresponds to TRBD2 (7 bases). The CDR3 is 14 amino acids. From germline, CDR1 is MNHNY and CDR2 SVGAGI (reference sequence). Trimming left V 6 bases short and J 4 bases short, with 15 bases between. CDR3 amino acids: CASSPRGGLETQYF. The CDR3, as DNA: TGTGCCAGCAGCCCCAGGGGAGGGTTAGAGACCCAGTACTTC.

CDR3 sequence (DNA): TGTGCCAGCAGTTTTAGACCATGGACAGGGAACACTGAAGCTTTCTTT. This translates into CASSFRPWTGNTEAFF. The chain links TRBV6-5 to TRBJ1-1; 7 bases align to TRBD1. The CDR3 runs 16 residues. The J segment lost 1 base and the V segment lost 4 bases, leaving 9 bases of the junction unmatched. Germline V gene data show CDR1 as MNHEY and CDR2 as SVGAGI.

This clone has a single count. The chain combines TRBV19 with TRBJ2-7; 8 nucleotides line up with TRBD1. The CDR3 runs to 13 residues. Germline CDR1 is LNHDA and CDR2 is SQIVND (reference sequence). The trim removed 4 bases at V and 4 bases at J, leaving 3 bases unmatched. The CDR3 region has the DNA TGTGCCAGTAGTAGGGACAGGTTTTACGAGCAGTACTTC. As protein: CASSRDRFYEQYF.

This clone was seen just once. The V and J genes are TRBV5-1 and TRBJ2-5; the match to TRBD2 covers 7 bases. The CDR3 is 13 amino acids. Trimming cost V 6 bases and J 7 bases; bases outside gene matches: 9. The germline V gene has CDR1 SGHRS and CDR2 YFSETQ. The CDR3 region is CASIGAGSGTQYF. In DNA, the CDR3 is TGCGCCAGCATCGGAGCGGGGTCAGGGACCCAGTACTTC.

This chain links TRBV7-8 with TRBJ2-7, with unresolved D. This CDR3 has 14 amino acids. Germline CDR1 is SGHVS and CDR2 is FQNEAQ. Trimming stripped 4 bases from V and 4 bases from J, with 14 bases between. The CDR3 loop is CASSSPFGNYEQYF. The CDR3 coding sequence is TGTGCCAGCAGCTCCCCGTTCGGTAATTACGAGCAGTACTTC.

This chain uses TRBV6-1 with TRBJ1-2, with D perhaps TRBD1 (6 bases). The CDR3 length is 15 residues. The germline gives CDR1 MNHNS, CDR2 SASEGT. V dropped 7 bases and J dropped 4 bases, with 19 bases sitting between them. DNA for the CDR3: TGTGCCAGCAATACGAAGAGAACAGGGAGCTATGGCTACACCTTC. This codes for CASNTKRTGSYGYTF.

This rearrangement joins TRBV21-1 to TRBJ2-7; the table calls TRBD1, which could not be checked here. TRBV21-1 is assigned pseudogene status. This CDR3 spans 12 amino acids. The CDR3 nucleotides are TGTGCCCTCAAGGACAGGGGTATCAAGCAGTACTTC. Amino acid sequence: CALKDRGIKQYF.

This clone was seen a single time. V and J are TRBV30 and TRBJ1-2; D gene ambiguous. The CDR3 runs 13 residues. V lost 3 bases and J 2 bases, leaving 10 bases between the germline ends. The germline V gene encodes CDR1 GTSNPN and CDR2 SVGIG (reference sequence). The CDR3 DNA follows: TGTGCCTGGAGAGAAGGGCCAAACTATGGCTACACCTTC. Its translation is CAWREGPNYGYTF.

This chain uses TRBV7-2 with TRBJ1-1; maybe TRBD1 (6 bases). Germline V gives CDR1 SGHTA, CDR2 FQGNSA. The V gene lost 5 bases and the J gene lost 1 base, with 11 bases spanning the gap. The CDR3 loop spans 14 amino acids. Here the CDR3 reads CASSAWTANTEAFF. DNA for the CDR3: TGTGCCAGCAGCGCATGGACAGCGAACACTGAAGCTTTCTTT.

The rearrangement joins TRBV5-4 to TRBJ2-2; 9 bases are a match to TRBD1. CDR3 size: 15 residues. The trim removed 4 bases at V and 6 bases at J, leaving 7 bases unmatched. The germline CDR1 and CDR2 sequences are SGHNT and YYREEE (reference sequence). CDR3 loop: CASSQGQGIAGELFF. CDR3 bases: TGTGCCAGCAGCCAAGGACAGGGGATAGCCGGGGAGCTGTTTTTT.

The V gene is TRBV18, the J gene TRBJ1-5, with a weak D call TRBD1 (6 bases). The CDR3 has 15 amino acids. Germline V CDR1 and CDR2: KGHSH, LQKENI. The V and J ends lost 3 bases and 4 bases respectively, with 13 bases between them. CDR3 in DNA: TGTGCCAGCTCACCCACGGACAGCTCTAATCAGCCCCAGCATTTT. This gives the protein CASSPTDSSNQPQHF.

This chain uses TRBV25-1 with TRBJ2-3; D uncertain. The CDR3 totals 14 residues. CDR1 is MGHDK and CDR2 is SYGVNS in the germline V gene. Trimming shortened V by 0 bases and J by 4 bases, and 8 bases separated the two germline ends. The CDR3 nucleotides are TGTGCCAGCAGTGAATATGGTGGCCCAGATACGCAGTATTTT. Encoded protein: CASSEYGGPDTQYF.

The rearrangement joins TRBV19 to TRBJ2-2, with D perhaps TRBD1 (6 bases). V was shortened by 6 bases and J by 6 bases, with 14 bases between the two germline ends. Per the germline V gene, CDR1 is LNHDA and CDR2 is SQIVND (reference sequence). The length of the CDR3 is 14 residues. Written as DNA, the CDR3 is TGTGCCAGTAGGACGACAGGATCGGCCGGGGAGCTGTTTTTT. This sequence encodes CASRTTGSAGELFF.

V and J are TRBV7-3 and TRBJ1-1; D possibly corresponds to TRBD1 (5 bases). Trimming left V 1 base short and J 4 bases short, with 10 bases between. The CDR3 has 14 residues. CDR1 is SGHTA and CDR2 is FQGTGA in the germline V gene. CDR3 in amino acids: CASSLRGYGTEAFF. The DNA of the CDR3 is TGTGCCAGCAGCTTAAGGGGGTACGGCACTGAAGCTTTCTTT.

There are a few counts of this clone. This sequence joins TRBV18 and TRBJ1-1; D is possibly TRBD1 (5 bases). V lost 4 bases and J lost 7, with 10 bases in between. The CDR3 has 12 residues. CDR1 and CDR2 from the germline V gene are KGHSH and LQKENI. The CDR3 bases are TGTGCCAGCTCACAAGGGGCCATTGAAGCTTTCTTT. This gives the protein CASSQGAIEAFF.

The sample holds a few counts of this clone. The V call is TRBV29-1, the J call TRBJ1-1; a weak D match, TRBD1 (5 bases). The length of the CDR3 is 13 residues. CDR1 and CDR2 from the germline V gene are SQVTM and ANQGSEA. With 4 bases removed from V and 4 bases from J, the gap between germline ends came to 13 bases. CDR3 nucleotides: TGCAGCGTTGTTGAGGGGATAGGCACTGAAGCTTTCTTT. Translated: CSVVEGIGTEAFF. The full variable domain, with the rest looked up from reference TRBV29-1 and TRBJ1-1, is SAVISQKPSRDICQRGTSLTIQCQVDSQVTMMFWYRQQPGQSLTLIATANQGSEATYESGFVIDKFPISRPNLTFSTLTVSNMSPEDSSIYLCSVVEGIGTEAFFGQGTRLTVV.

The CDR3 spells CASRPPGQGANGELFF. The CDR3 region has the DNA TGTGCCAGCAGGCCACCGGGACAGGGGGCGAACGGGGAGCTGTTTTTT. The V call is TRBV11-2, the J call TRBJ2-2; the match to TRBD1 covers 12 bases. Germline CDR1 is SGHAT and CDR2 is FQNNGV. Trimming took 6 bases from V and 7 from J; bases not matched to a gene: 9. CDR3 length: 16 residues.

This clone was found once. Here the CDR3 DNA reads TGTGCCTGGAGTGACTGGACAGGGAATCAGCCCCAGCATTTT. Amino acid sequence: CAWSDWTGNQPQHF. The rearrangement joins TRBV30 to TRBJ1-5, with 8 bases matching TRBD1. CDR3 length: 14 amino acids. V shed 1 base, J shed 4 bases, and the junction held 3 bases outside the gene matches. Per germline, CDR1 GTSNPN and CDR2 SVGIG (reference sequence).

The CDR3 protein is CASRQRGEQYF. In DNA, the CDR3 is TGTGCCAGTAGACAGAGGGGGGAGCAGTACTTC. The chain uses TRBV19 and TRBJ2-7, with D possibly being TRBD1 (6 bases). Trimming took off 6 bases at V and 7 bases at J, with 10 bases between the two ends. Per germline, CDR1 LNHDA and CDR2 SQIVND (reference sequence). The CDR3 covers 11 residues.

V usage is TRBV4-2 and J usage is TRBJ2-7; 8 bases line up with TRBD2. Germline V gene sequence: CDR1 LGHNA, CDR2 YNFKEQ. V shed 1 base and J 1 base; nucleotides not matched to a gene: 6. The CDR3 loop spans 16 amino acids. The chain's CDR3 is CASSQGPTSGSYEQYF. CDR3 DNA sequence: TGTGCCAGCAGCCAAGGGCCTACTAGCGGTTCCTACGAGCAGTACTTC.

The J gene is TRBJ1-1, the V gene TRBV6-1; a possible D gene is TRBD1 (6 bases). CDR3 size: 13 residues. Germline V CDR1 and CDR2: MNHNS, SASEGT. Trimming left V 4 bases short and J 1 base short, with 7 bases between. The CDR3 sequence is CASSGGQNTEAFF. The DNA of the CDR3 is TGTGCCAGCAGTGGGGGACAGAACACTGAAGCTTTCTTT.

This chain joins TRBV7-9 and TRBJ2-7; a possible D gene is TRBD1 (6 bases). CDR1 is SEHNR, CDR2 FQNEAQ, per germline (reference sequence). There are 13 residues in the CDR3. With 3 bases removed from V and 3 bases from J, the gap between germline ends came to 9 bases. This CDR3 reads CASSFQGNYEQYF. CDR3 DNA sequence: TGTGCCAGCAGCTTTCAGGGGAACTACGAGCAGTACTTC.

Comment on this clone: This could be a read error, since a much larger clone is one nucleotide away. This chain links TRBV6-5 with TRBJ2-5, with TRBD2 identical over 12 bases. J gave up 2 bases and V 5 bases, and 0 bases lay outside the gene matches. Germline loops: CDR1 MNHEY, CDR2 SVGAGI. The CDR3 extends over 14 amino acids. The DNA for the CDR3 is TGTGCCAGCAGTCTAGCGGGGGGGCAAGAGACCCAGTACTTC. As protein: CASSLAGGQETQYF.

CDR3 bases: TGTGCCTCGAGGGGGGACACACTGTATGGCTACACCTTC. Amino acids: CASRGDTLYGYTF. The rearrangement links TRBV5-6 to TRBJ1-2; possibly TRBD1 for D (6 bases). In germline, CDR1 is SGHDT, CDR2 YYEEEE. This CDR3 contains 13 residues. Trimming shortened V by 10 bases and J by 5 bases, and 18 bases separated the two germline ends.

This rearrangement joins TRBV4-2 to TRBJ1-2; 7 positions match TRBD1. CDR3 length: 15 amino acids. CDR1 and CDR2 from the germline V gene are LGHNA and YNFKEQ. J lost 4 bases, V lost 0 bases, and 5 bases had no gene match. CDR3 nucleotide sequence: TGTGCCAGCAGCCAAGATCGACAGGGAACCTATGGCTACACCTTC. Translating gives CASSQDRQGTYGYTF.

The CDR3 nucleotides are TGTGCCAGCAGCCCTAGGGGGGGCTCTGGAAACACCATATATTTT. Translation gives CASSPRGGSGNTIYF. This chain uses TRBV6-5 with TRBJ1-3; tentatively, D is TRBD1 (6 bases). Between the trimmed V and J ends, which lost 6 bases and 0 bases, there was a span of 12 bases. The CDR3 loop spans 15 amino acids. The germline CDR1 and CDR2 sequences are MNHEY and SVGAGI.